This note documents a single TCR beta chain sequence. The data were taken from a study of blood T cells in healthy people across ages. It was with a sample-barcoded 5' primer and a J-beta primer mix that a second PCR of roughly 7 to 12 cycles was run. MiXCR, applied by TCRdb to the 5' RACE reads, yields one record per CDR3 protein. The data contain a few hundred thousand distinct CDR3 sequences, about 26% of them singletons. After removal of 0 bases from V and 3 bases from J, the junction contained 6 bases not matched to a gene. CDR3 size: 17 residues. Germline V lookup: CDR1 SGHRS, CDR2 YFSETQ. The same sample was also used in a study of T cells of mothers and their children.

This chain links TRBV5-1 with TRBJ2-2; 9 positions match TRBD1. The TCR was taken from a boy aged 2 to 9 in good health. Sequenced input: blood. CDR3 loop: CASSLDIQGADTGELFF. As DNA, the CDR3 is TGCGCCAGCAGCTTGGATATACAGGGGGCCGACACCGGGGAGCTGTTTTTT.